Listed below are T cell receptor beta chains from one sample, sequenced in a study of vaccination and CD4 T cells after COVID-19. For these receptors, no antigen is known. TCRdb reanalysed the PCR reads using MiXCR and keeps one entry per CDR3 protein. The profile shows more than 12,000 distinct CDR3 sequences, 21% of them singletons. Sequenced material: CD4+ T cells from blood, cultured in vitro, taken before SARS-CoV-2 vaccination. The receptors derive from a human donor who received a COVID-19 vaccine. Both conserved end residues are part of each CDR3. D genes are given only for firm matches. The size entry is marked missing in some rows and otherwise reads once, few, many or a size class.

few	TRBV20-1	TRBJ2-5	TRBD2	CSARDGGGAETQYF	TGCAGTGCTAGAGACGGCGGGGGGGCTGAGACCCAGTACTTC
-	TRBV20-1	TRBJ2-5	-	CSAQIGRETQYF	TGCAGTGCACAGATCGGCAGGGAGACCCAGTACTTC
-	TRBV21-1	TRBJ1-5	-	CASSKEQREDRGYSNQPQHF	TGTGCCAGCAGCAAAGAACAGCGGGAGGACAGGGGCTATAGCAATCAGCCCCAGCATTTT
medium-sized	TRBV6-5	TRBJ1-5	-	CASSYSIGRSNQPQHF	TGTGCCAGCAGTTACTCGATTGGTAGGAGCAATCAGCCCCAGCATTTT
-	TRBV12-5	TRBJ1-2	-	CASGLVLRRGLEGYTF	TGTGCTAGTGGTTTGGTACTGAGGAGGGGGTTGGAGGGCTACACCTTC
-	TRBV24-1	TRBJ1-1	-	CATSDPGKTEAFF	TGTGCCACCAGTGATCCTGGCAAGACTGAAGCTTTCTTT
-	TRBV7-3	TRBJ2-3	-	CASSLRGGEITDTQYF	TGTGCCAGCAGCTTAAGGGGGGGCGAAATCACAGATACGCAGTATTTT
few	TRBV2	TRBJ2-3	TRBD2	CASSELLAGGPDTQYF	TGTGCCAGCAGTGAACTACTAGCGGGGGGGCCCGATACGCAGTATTTT
medium-sized	TRBV20-1	TRBJ1-5	TRBD1	CSASPGQGYNQPQHF	TGCAGTGCTAGCCCGGGACAGGGATACAATCAGCCCCAGCATTTT
-	TRBV5-1	TRBJ1-1	-	CASSPKPSVNTEAFF	TGCGCCAGCAGCCCCAAGCCGTCAGTGAACACTGAAGCTTTCTTT
-	TRBV18	TRBJ1-5	-	CASSPSRDGQPQHF	TGTGCCAGCTCACCAAGCAGGGATGGTCAGCCCCAGCATTTT
-	TRBV7-3	TRBJ2-3	TRBD2	CASSTTERGGPDTQYF	TGTGCCAGCAGCACTACGGAGCGGGGGGGTCCAGATACGCAGTATTTT
few	TRBV7-2	TRBJ1-5	TRBD1	CASSFRRGHDQPQHF	TGTGCCAGCAGCTTTCGGAGGGGGCATGATCAGCCCCAGCATTTT
-	TRBV10-3	TRBJ2-3	TRBD2	CASRTSGADTDTQYF	TGTGCCTCCCGGACTAGCGGGGCGGACACAGATACGCAGTATTTT
few	TRBV28	TRBJ1-1	-	CASVGANTEAFF	TGTGCCAGCGTAGGGGCCAACACTGAAGCTTTCTTT
few	TRBV7-8	TRBJ2-3	TRBD2	CASSFIWGGSTDTQYF	TGTGCCAGCAGCTTTATCTGGGGGGGTTCCACAGATACGCAGTATTTT
-	TRBV6-5	TRBJ1-2	-	CASSFSLNYGYTF	TGTGCCAGCAGTTTCTCCCTTAACTATGGCTACACCTTC